One and the same sample provided the 14 T cell receptor beta chains below, sequenced in a study of cytomegalovirus exposure and HLA in healthy donors. The PCR ran on 60 Vbeta and 13 Jbeta primers. TCRdb keeps only in-frame clones here, not all; method: immunoSEQ multiplex PCR. The table includes 110,000 or so clones, 74% detected once. Sequenced: PBMCs. The receptors were gathered from a woman in her 40s in good health and CMV-seropositive.

V gene TRBV5-4 combines with J gene TRBJ2-1, with a tentative D call TRBD2 (7 bases). Trimming removed 4 bases at V and 6 bases at J, with 14 bases between. From germline, CDR1 is SGHNT and CDR2 YYREEE (reference sequence). The CDR3 extends over 14 amino acids. CDR3 amino acids: CASSHWGGPNEQFF. CDR3 nucleotide sequence: TGTGCCAGCAGCCATTGGGGGGGGCCCAATGAGCAGTTCTTC.

V usage is TRBV5-4 and J usage is TRBJ2-3; 7 positions agree with TRBD1. With 4 bases clipped from V and 2 bases from J, the junction kept 4 bases outside the gene matches. The germline V gene encodes CDR1 SGHNT and CDR2 YYREEE (reference sequence). The CDR3 runs to 14 residues. DNA for the CDR3: TGTGCCAGCAGCCCCGGGACAGCCACAGATACGCAGTATTTT. Translated: CASSPGTATDTQYF.

This rearrangement joins TRBV5-5 to TRBJ1-2; 8 bases fit TRBD1. The CDR3 totals 15 residues. In germline, CDR1 is SGHKS, CDR2 YYEKEE (reference sequence). V lost 5 bases, J lost 7 bases, and 13 bases stayed unmatched. The CDR3 spells CASRAELSGGGGYTF. The CDR3 DNA sequence: TGTGCCAGCAGAGCTGAACTCTCAGGGGGCGGTGGCTACACCTTC.

The V gene is TRBV16, the J gene TRBJ2-7, with a weak D call TRBD1 (6 bases). The CDR3 runs 15 residues. Trimming pared 0 bases from V and 2 bases from J, leaving 11 bases between. Germline V gives CDR1 KGHSY, CDR2 FQNENV. CDR3 sequence: CASSQSGSGAYEQYF. DNA of the CDR3: TGTGCCAGCAGCCAATCGGGTTCAGGGGCCTACGAGCAGTACTTC.

The V gene is TRBV27, the J gene TRBJ2-1; the match to TRBD1 covers 7 bases. J was trimmed by 5 bases and V by 0 bases; bases with no gene match: 28. This CDR3 contains 23 residues. From germline, CDR1 is MNHEY and CDR2 SMNVEV (reference sequence). CDR3 protein: CASSLSSCAGPLTDRARDNEQFF. Written as DNA, the CDR3 is TGTGCCAGCAGTTTATCATCCTGTGCCGGCCCCCTCACCGACAGGGCGAGGGACAATGAGCAGTTCTTC.

In nucleotides, the CDR3 is TGCAGCGTTGAGACAGGGGGCAATCAGCCCCAGCATTTT. It yields the protein CSVETGGNQPQHF. This chain joins TRBV29-1 and TRBJ1-5, with 8 bases aligning to TRBD1. J lost 2 bases, V lost 3 bases, and 0 bases had no gene match. CDR1 is SQVTM, CDR2 ANQGSEA, per germline. The CDR3 spans 13 residues.

The gene calls are TRBV5-4 and TRBJ1-1; no firm D call. V was trimmed by 10 bases and J by 0 bases, leaving 7 bases between them. CDR1 SGHNT and CDR2 YYREEE come from the germline V gene (reference sequence). This CDR3 spans 11 amino acids. CDR3 region: CAWQMNTEAFF. The CDR3, as DNA: TGTGCCTGGCAGATGAACACTGAAGCTTTCTTT.

V gene TRBV5-1 combines with J gene TRBJ2-3; possibly TRBD1 for D (6 bases). V shed 4 bases and J shed 6 bases, with 9 bases lying between them. The germline gives CDR1 SGHRS, CDR2 YFSETQ. CDR3 length: 12 residues. The CDR3 DNA reads TGCGCCAGCAGCCCTCAGGGGGATACGCAGTATTTT. Protein: CASSPQGDTQYF.

The J gene is TRBJ2-7, the V gene TRBV11-3; 10 nucleotides agree with TRBD2. Losses at the gene ends were 4 bases for V and 2 bases for J; bases not matched to a gene: 5. CDR1 is SGHNT, CDR2 YENEEA, per germline. The CDR3 covers 15 residues. The CDR3: CASSSWTSGTYEQYF. In DNA, the CDR3 is TGTGCCAGCAGCTCATGGACTAGCGGCACCTACGAGCAGTACTTC.

As DNA, the CDR3 is TGTGCCAGCAGCTATCTTTCTAGCGGGAGGGCCACAGATACGCAGTATTTT. Residues: CASSYLSSGRATDTQYF. V and J are TRBV7-9 and TRBJ2-3; 12 bases agree with TRBD2. Germline CDR1 is SEHNR and CDR2 is FQNEAQ (reference sequence). The CDR3 totals 17 residues. The trim removed 4 bases at V and 2 bases at J, leaving 7 bases unmatched.

This chain links TRBV5-1 with TRBJ2-2, with 10 bases aligning to TRBD1. Trimming took 4 bases from V and 3 from J; bases not matched to a gene: 15. The CDR3 length is 19 residues. Per germline, CDR1 SGHRS and CDR2 YFSETQ. The CDR3 DNA reads TGCGCCAGCAGCGCTTTTGTTCCGGGACAGGGGCCTGACACCGGGGAGCTGTTTTTT. Translating gives CASSAFVPGQGPDTGELFF.

This clone was found once. The chain recombines TRBV28 with TRBJ2-1; 13 bases align to TRBD2. The J segment lost 5 bases and the V segment lost 6 bases, leaving 4 bases of the junction unmatched. The CDR3 has 15 amino acids. The germline CDR1 and CDR2 sequences are MDHEN and SYDVKM. The CDR3 DNA is TGTGCCAGCAGAACCGGGACTAGCGGGAACAATGAGCAGTTCTTC. As protein: CASRTGTSGNNEQFF.

V usage is TRBV5-1 and J usage is TRBJ2-3; 8 bases fit TRBD2. Germline assignment: CDR1 SGHRS and CDR2 YFSETQ. The CDR3 runs to 14 residues. Trimming cost V 4 bases and J 3 bases; bases outside gene matches: 4. The DNA for the CDR3 is TGCGCCAGCAGCCCGGGACTAGGAACAGATACGCAGTATTTT. Translating gives CASSPGLGTDTQYF.

This sequence joins TRBV7-9 and TRBJ1-2; 8 nucleotides agree with TRBD1. Germline V gene data show CDR1 as SEHNR and CDR2 as FQNEAQ (reference sequence). Trimming removed 5 bases from V and 9 bases from J; junction bases left unmatched: 8. The CDR3 extends over 13 amino acids. This CDR3 reads CASSPGQGTSYTF. The CDR3 nucleotides are TGTGCCAGCAGCCCTGGACAGGGTACGAGCTACACCTTC.